The T cell receptor (beta chain) described here comes from a study of OX40 agonist ivuxolimab in advanced cancers. Study summary: Prior anti-PD-1, anti-PD-L1 or anti-CTLA-4 therapy did not bar entry, and 30% to 40% had some. Study observations and caveats: The mean number of expanded clones was higher in CD8+ T cells than in CD4+. At 0.1 to 3.0 mg/kg and by week 6, CD4+ and CD8+ T cells in the blood had expanded clonally.

Blood was sampled at baseline, cycle 4 day 1, and cycle 7 day 1. Concerning this clone: Antigen specificity is unknown. Other DNA sequences of this sample code for an identical CDR3.

Method: immunoSEQ multiplex PCR; TCRdb's copy keeps in-frame clones and lacks some. The sample holds tens of thousands of clones, 89% seen once. In germline, CDR1 is MNHNS, CDR2 SASEGT. With 5 bases removed from V and 4 bases from J, the gap between germline ends came to 3 bases. The CDR3 extends over 11 amino acids. The rearrangement links TRBV6-1 to TRBJ1-5; D gene ambiguous. This material consisted of CD4+ or CD8+ T cells sorted from blood, taken in a trial of the OX40 agonist ivuxolimab. The TCR was taken from an adult with an advanced solid tumor such as melanoma, head and neck, liver or kidney cancer. The DNA of the CDR3 is TGTGCCAGCAGTTCAAATCAGCCCCAGCATTTT. It specifies CASSSNQPQHF.